This T cell receptor (beta chain) appears in the sequencing data of a study of post-analysis software for immune sequencing data. Prepared libraries of TCR beta cDNA carried unique molecular identifiers. TCRdb called the PCR reads again in MiXCR, with one record for every CDR3 protein. The sample contains roughly 800,000 distinct CDR3 sequences, about 57% of which appear only once. Sequencing was carried out using blood. The clonotype comes from a girl between 5 and 17 years old with multiple sclerosis.

The CDR3 is CASSLPNEQFF. Here the CDR3 DNA reads TGTGCCAGCAGCCTCCCCAATGAGCAGTTCTTC. The chain couples TRBV6-2 or TRBV6-3 to TRBJ2-1, with D unclear. The germline V gene encodes CDR1 MNHEY and CDR2 SVGEGT. The V end lost 6 bases, the J end lost 6 bases, and 6 bases lay between the germline ends. CDR3 size: 11 residues.